This T cell receptor beta chain was captured by sequencing in a study of shared clonotypes between healthy human individuals. Looking at the study overall: Each donor had three CD4 naive, three CD4 memory, two CD8 naive and one CD8 memory plate. Study-level points and caveats: Clonotypes shared by all four donors outscored non-shared clonotypes in generation probability.

This CDR3 has 13 amino acids. Germline V gene sequence: CDR1 SGHTA, CDR2 FQGNSA. The V segment lost 5 bases and the J segment 9 bases; nucleotides outside the gene matches: 9. Concerning this clone: Antigen: not known.

Method: immunoSEQ multiplex PCR; TCRdb's copy keeps in-frame clones and lacks some. The sample holds about 980,000 clones; 60% to 85% are singletons and the top ten take approximately 1.5%. The receptor's source is a young man in good health. Sequenced sample: memory CD4+ T cells sorted from blood. Subset meaning: CD45RA-negative fraction. The rearrangement links TRBV7-2 to TRBJ2-5; 7 bases fit TRBD2. Written as DNA, the CDR3 is TGTGCCAGCAGCCGGGTGGGAGGGAACGCCCAGTACTTC. Its protein is CASSRVGGNAQYF.